This T cell receptor beta chain was found in a study of cytotoxic CD8 clonotypes in ibrutinib-treated CLL. Study context: A mean of around 250,000 productive templates and tens of thousands of productive rearrangements was obtained per sample.

Trimming stripped 5 bases from V and 2 bases from J, with 10 bases between. The CDR3 totals 14 residues. The germline CDR1 and CDR2 sequences are LNHDA and SQIVND (reference sequence). Repertoires were generated with immunoSEQ multiplex PCR, while TCRdb's copy carries only in-frame clones and drops some. The sample carries 120,000 to 150,000 clones, around 93% recorded once. This chain connects TRBV19 to TRBJ1-5; a weak D match, TRBD1 (5 bases). This receptor was obtained from a human donor with chronic lymphocytic leukemia. The specimen comprised PBMCs, sampled after 12 months of ibrutinib treatment. Here the CDR3 reads CASSYQGGNQPQHF. The CDR3 nucleotides read TGTGCCAGTAGTTATCAAGGGGGCAATCAGCCCCAGCATTTT.